These 5 T cell receptor beta chains were sequenced from one sample in a study of blood T cell repertoires in COVID-19 (dated by TCRdb to 2019 to 2021). Libraries were constructed by the immunoSEQ multiplex PCR assay. TCRdb took over this immuneACCESS table, retaining in-frame rearrangements with V and J assigned. Such tables are incomplete; in checked studies, under half of the missing clones stem from an unresolved V gene, and the remainder is unexplained. Present in this sample are under 300,000 clones, roughly 80% of which were seen just once. Approximately 10% of the sample is held by the ten biggest clonotypes. Sequenced input: peripheral blood. These receptors all come from a woman aged 45-65 years who had recovered from COVID-19.

The V gene is TRBV28, the J gene TRBJ2-7; 7 nucleotides align to TRBD1. The ends lost 2 bases at V and 4 bases at J; junction bases unmatched: 11. The germline gives CDR1 MDHEN, CDR2 SYDVKM. The CDR3 spans 16 residues. CDR3 nucleotide sequence: TGTGCCAGCAGTTTACGTCTACCAGGACAGGAGTACGAGCAGTACTTC. Translated: CASSLRLPGQEYEQYF. The entire variable domain, with the rest obtained from reference TRBV28 and TRBJ2-7, is as follows: DVKVTQSSRYLVKRTGEKVFLECVQDMDHENMFWYRQDPGLGLRLIYFSYDVKMKEKGDIPEGYSVSREKKERFSLILESASTNQTSMYLCASSLRLPGQEYEQYFGPGTRLTVT.

This clone has just one count. Compared with germline, one end of the junction differs, possibly owing to a read error. For the CDR3, the DNA is TGTGCCAGCAGACGACAGGGGGTTTCTGAAGCTTTCTTC. This codes for CASRRQGVSEAFF. V is TRBV6-5 and J is TRBJ1-1; 9 positions agree with TRBD1. Germline values: CDR1 MNHEY, CDR2 SVGAGI. This CDR3 has 13 amino acids.

The rearrangement links TRBV18 to TRBJ2-1, with 10 bases aligning to TRBD2. This CDR3 has 15 residues. After removal of 5 bases from V and 3 bases from J, the junction contained 4 bases not matched to a gene. Germline V gives CDR1 KGHSH, CDR2 LQKENI. The CDR3 DNA is TGTGCCAGCTCAAGAGGGACTAGCGACTACAATGAGCAGTTCTTC. This codes for CASSRGTSDYNEQFF.

The genes are TRBV12-3 or TRBV12-4 and TRBJ2-7; D perhaps matches TRBD2 (5 bases). Trimming left V 5 bases short and J 3 bases short, with 8 bases between. There are 12 residues in the CDR3. The chain's CDR3 is CASSPSLYEQYF. For the CDR3, the DNA is TGTGCCAGCAGTCCTAGCCTCTACGAGCAGTACTTC.

This clone was recorded once. This sequence joins TRBV9 and TRBJ2-1, with D perhaps TRBD1 (6 bases). The CDR3 sequence is 15 residues long. V shed 4 bases and J shed 3 bases, with 14 bases lying between them. Germline V gives CDR1 SGDLS, CDR2 YYNGEE. CDR3 nucleotides: TGTGCCAGCAGCTTCAGACAGGAACTCTACAATGAGCAGTTCTTC. Translating gives CASSFRQELYNEQFF.